This T cell receptor (beta chain) was captured by sequencing in a study of shared clonotypes between healthy human individuals (dated by TCRdb to about 2020). The study in broad terms: The cohort comprised two women and a few men aged 18 to 49 years. Per donor, three plates each were used for CD4 naive and CD4 memory, two for CD8 naive, and one for CD8 memory. The study deeply sequenced blood TCR repertoires of five healthy adults to estimate repertoire size and the extent of clonotype sharing between individuals. To increase sequencing depth and limit assay-specific biases, TCR repertoire library preparation and sequencing were carried out by different laboratories using diverse techniques. Each donor's leukapheresis produced roughly between about 0.8 and 10 billion PBMCs. Study-wide conclusions, independent of this receptor: Based on pairwise subsampling, the degree of clonotype sharing among donors was expected to be affected by sequencing depth. Sampling was restricted to blood, and TCR repertoires in tissue are likely to differ from TCR repertoires in blood. The small number of donors limited the genetic and exposure-history diversity represented. Incomplete sequencing was indicated by rarefaction of sorted-subset datasets, despite the large sequencing depth. Compared with non-shared clonotypes, clonotypes shared by all four sorted-subset donors had higher generation probabilities. Across four donors, approximately 4.9% of naive CD4, around 3.3% of naive CD8, 2.3% of memory CD4, and 0.3% to 0.45% of memory CD8 clonotypes were shared. Naive subsets generally had larger estimated clonotype richness than memory subsets did.

TCR CDR3 regions were amplified from genomic DNA by multiplex PCR using the deep immunoSEQ assay. Genomic DNA extracted from each cell subset was distributed evenly over all wells of several immunoSEQ 96-well plates, and each plate served as one replicate. For sorted subsets, each replicate PCR was loaded with 150 to 250 ng genomic DNA, equivalent to 25,000 to 30,000 T cell genomes. Purified libraries were quantified with a Qubit 3.0 fluorometer, sized on a Bioanalyzer 2100, and re-quantified with the KAPA Library Quantification kit. Every immunoSEQ 96-well plate was sequenced on a separate single-read 150-cycle Illumina NextSeq 550 flow cell. The original pipeline was this. Because the immunoSEQ output included only junctional sequences and no quality scores, the filtering could not be the same as the filtering used for full-length reads. Sequences were annotated with PyIR, a Python wrapper for IgBLAST v1.9, and V/J genes and CDR3 were assigned using IMGT germline references. Reads were removed for weak V/J assignments (E-value above 1e-6), missing CDR3, stop codons, out-of-frame junctions, or ambiguous translated residues. V3J clonotypes were defined by identical inferred V gene, J gene, and CDR3 amino acid sequence. Percentage overlap between repertoires was calculated by dividing the number of shared unique clonotypes by the size of the smaller repertoire. Three approaches were used to assess repertoire richness: RTK rarefaction, the Chao1 estimator, and Recon v2.1 estimates of unobserved clonotypes. For all TCRbeta clonotypes obtained by the gDNA method from several donors, generation probabilities were computed with OLGA. TCRdb took over this immuneACCESS table, retaining in-frame rearrangements with V and J assigned. Such tables are incomplete; in checked studies, under half of the missing clones stem from an unresolved V gene, and the remainder is unexplained. That table supplies the V and J calls and clone size; D and trimming were determined from the DNA. Here the sample has about 2.5 million clones; 85% to 95% occur a single time. In total, the top ten clones hold approximately 0.39% of the sample.

Donors were healthy HIV-negative adults with no recently reported acute infections or vaccinations. Only Caucasian adults living in Nashville, Tennessee, USA were represented among the donors. Magnetic negative selection was used to enrich CD4+ T cells, after which naive cells were positively selected on CD45RA and the negative fraction became the memory subset. Blood was obtained by leukapheresis, after which PBMCs were separated by Ficoll-Histopaque density gradient centrifugation and cryopreserved in liquid nitrogen vapor phase. Analytical flow cytometry was used to check the purity and quantity of every magnetically sorted T cell population. Genomic DNA was isolated from every sorted fraction and measured by UV absorbance on a Nanodrop 2000c. With respect to this clone: There is no known antigen for this receptor. No base qualities exist here, and no much larger clone lies one base off it.

The CDR3 has 14 amino acids, counting the end cysteine and phenylalanine. The read is trimmed to its CDR3 DNA, 42 bases read in frame from base 1. From a lookup of the germline V gene, CDR1 and CDR2 are SGHTA and FQGNSA. Clipping removes 1 base from V and 6 bases from J, with 2 as the unmatched junction base count. This clonotype originated in a man between 18 and 29 years old in good health. Some clones in this sample may be carry-over from other donors' samples. Sequenced: naive CD4+ T cells from PBMCs. The cell subset or site label on this specimen signifies: CD45RA+ positively selected. Rearrangement joined TRBV7-2 to TRBJ1-4; 7 bases in between match TRBD1. CDR3 loop: CASSLVTGDEKLFF. DNA sequence: TGTGCCAGCAGCTTAGTAACAGGGGATGAAAAACTGTTTTTT.